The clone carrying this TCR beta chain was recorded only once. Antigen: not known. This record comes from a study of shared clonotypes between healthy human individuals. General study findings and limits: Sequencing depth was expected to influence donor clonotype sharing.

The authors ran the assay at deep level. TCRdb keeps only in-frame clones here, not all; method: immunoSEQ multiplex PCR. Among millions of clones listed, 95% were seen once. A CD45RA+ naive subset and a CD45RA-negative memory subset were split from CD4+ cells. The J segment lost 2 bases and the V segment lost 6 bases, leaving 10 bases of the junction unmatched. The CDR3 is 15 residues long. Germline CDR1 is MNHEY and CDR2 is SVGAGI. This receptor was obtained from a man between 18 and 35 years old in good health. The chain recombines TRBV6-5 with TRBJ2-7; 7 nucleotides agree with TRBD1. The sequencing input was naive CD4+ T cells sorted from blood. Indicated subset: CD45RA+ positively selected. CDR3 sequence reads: CASSATGTVTYEQYF. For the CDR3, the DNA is TGTGCCAGCAGCGCAACCGGGACAGTTACCTACGAGCAGTACTTC.